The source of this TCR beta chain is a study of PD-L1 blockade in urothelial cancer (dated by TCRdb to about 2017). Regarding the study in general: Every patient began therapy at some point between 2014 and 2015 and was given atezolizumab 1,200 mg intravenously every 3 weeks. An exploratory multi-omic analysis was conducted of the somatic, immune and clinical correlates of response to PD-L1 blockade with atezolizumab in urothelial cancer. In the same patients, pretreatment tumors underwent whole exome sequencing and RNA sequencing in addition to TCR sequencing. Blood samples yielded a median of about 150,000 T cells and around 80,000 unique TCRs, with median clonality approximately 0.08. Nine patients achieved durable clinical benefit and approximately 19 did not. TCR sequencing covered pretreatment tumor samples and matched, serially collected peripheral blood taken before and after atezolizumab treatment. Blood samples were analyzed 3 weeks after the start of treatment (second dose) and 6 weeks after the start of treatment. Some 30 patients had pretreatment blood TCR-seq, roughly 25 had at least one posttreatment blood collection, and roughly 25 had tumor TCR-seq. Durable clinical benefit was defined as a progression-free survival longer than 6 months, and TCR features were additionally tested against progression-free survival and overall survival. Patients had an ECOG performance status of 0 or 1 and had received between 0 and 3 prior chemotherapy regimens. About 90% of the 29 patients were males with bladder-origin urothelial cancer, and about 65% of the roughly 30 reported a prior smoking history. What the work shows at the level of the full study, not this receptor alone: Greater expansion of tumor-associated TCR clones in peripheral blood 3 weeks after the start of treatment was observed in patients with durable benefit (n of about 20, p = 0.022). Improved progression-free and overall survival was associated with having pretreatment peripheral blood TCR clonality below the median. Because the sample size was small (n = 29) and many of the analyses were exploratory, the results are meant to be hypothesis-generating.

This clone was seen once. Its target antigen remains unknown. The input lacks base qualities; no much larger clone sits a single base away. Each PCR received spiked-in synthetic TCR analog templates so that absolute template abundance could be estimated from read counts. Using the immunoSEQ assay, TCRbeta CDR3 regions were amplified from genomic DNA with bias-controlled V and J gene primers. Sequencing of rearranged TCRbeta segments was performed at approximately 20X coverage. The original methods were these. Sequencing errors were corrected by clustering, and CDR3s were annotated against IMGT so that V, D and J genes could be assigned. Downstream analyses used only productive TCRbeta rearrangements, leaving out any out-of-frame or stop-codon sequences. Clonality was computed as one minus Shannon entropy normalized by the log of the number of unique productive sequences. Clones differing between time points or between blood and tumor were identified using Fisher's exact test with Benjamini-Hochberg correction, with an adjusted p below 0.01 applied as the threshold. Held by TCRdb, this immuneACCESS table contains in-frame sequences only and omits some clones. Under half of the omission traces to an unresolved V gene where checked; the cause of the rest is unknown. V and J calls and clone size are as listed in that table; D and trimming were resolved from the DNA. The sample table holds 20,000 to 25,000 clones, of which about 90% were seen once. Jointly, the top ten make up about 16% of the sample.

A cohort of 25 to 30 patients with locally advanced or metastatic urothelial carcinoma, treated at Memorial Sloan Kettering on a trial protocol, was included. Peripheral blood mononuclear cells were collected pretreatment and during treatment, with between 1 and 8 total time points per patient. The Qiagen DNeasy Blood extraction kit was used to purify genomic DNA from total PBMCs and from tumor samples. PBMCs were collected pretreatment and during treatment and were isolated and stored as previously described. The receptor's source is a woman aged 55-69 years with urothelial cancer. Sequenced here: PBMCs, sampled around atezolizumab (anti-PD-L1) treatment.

The CDR3 sequence is CASSLLGTGGYEQYF. The nucleotides read TGTGCCAGCAGCTTGCTCGGGACAGGGGGCTACGAGCAGTACTTC. The chain joins TRBV5-4 to TRBJ2-7; 11 bases in between match TRBD1. Unmatched junction bases come to 3, with V trimmed by 1 base and J by 3 bases. CDR1 is given as SGHNT and CDR2 as YYREEE, both from the germline V gene (reference sequence). From the cysteine up to the phenylalanine, the CDR3 has a length of 15 residues. Just the 45-base CDR3 DNA is kept, in frame starting at base 1.